The 28 T cell receptor beta chains given below trace back to one sample, sequenced in a study of T cells in Graves' hyperthyroidism and ophthalmopathy. The source material, RNA transcripts, was used to amplify TCR beta CDR3 regions. The HTBI primer set drove a first-round RT-PCR of the TCR CDR3. TCRdb called the multiplex PCR reads again in MiXCR, with one record for every CDR3 protein. The top ten clones hold under 30% of a sample with around 300,000 distinct CDR3 sequences, approximately 15% of them seen once. Material for sequencing was blood. The receptors here all came from a woman aged 30 to 39 with Graves' hyperthyroidism.

As DNA, the CDR3 is TGCGCCAGCAGCCAAGATGGTCAGTCAGATACGCAGTATTTT. It encodes CASSQDGQSDTQYF. This sequence joins TRBV4-3 and TRBJ2-3; D is unresolved. V was cut by 0 bases and J by 4 bases, with 8 bases left in between. Germline CDR1 is LGHNA and CDR2 is YSLEER. CDR3 size: 14 residues.

Many counts were recorded for this clonotype. The rearrangement links TRBV27 to TRBJ2-7; 12 bases are a match to TRBD2. CDR1 MNHEY and CDR2 SMNVEV come from the germline V gene (reference sequence). V dropped 6 bases and J dropped 3; count of bases not matched to a gene: 6. The CDR3 totals 15 residues. This CDR3 is CASSPLAGGGYEQYF. The CDR3 bases are TGTGCCAGCAGCCCACTAGCGGGAGGAGGCTACGAGCAGTACTTC.

Only a few counts were recorded for this clonotype. One end of the junction is discordant with germline, which a read error may explain. V gene TRBV6-1 combines with J gene TRBJ1-6; the D is unclear. This CDR3 is built from 15 residues. CDR1 is MNHNS and CDR2 is SASEGT in the germline V gene. CDR3 sequence reads: CTSSETETDNSPLHF. In DNA form, the CDR3 reads TGTACCAGCAGTGAAACCGAGACGGATAATTCACCCCTCCACTTT.

This clonotype was seen at least ten times. Here the CDR3 reads CASSQDQHRGPRNTEAFF. The CDR3 DNA reads as TGTGCCAGCAGCCAAGATCAACACAGGGGCCCGAGGAACACTGAAGCTTTCTTT. The chain has TRBV3-1 and TRBJ1-1, with TRBD1 matching over 7 bases. The CDR3 consists of 18 residues. CDR1 LGHDT and CDR2 YNNKEL come from the germline V gene (reference sequence). J was trimmed by 1 base and V by 0 bases; bases with no gene match: 11.

The rearrangement links TRBV5-1 to TRBJ1-6; tentative D call: TRBD1 (6 bases). CDR1 SGHRS and CDR2 YFSETQ come from the germline V gene. With 4 bases removed from V and 7 bases from J, the gap between germline ends came to 18 bases. This CDR3 contains 16 residues. This chain's CDR3 is CASSPKPPRGNSPLHF. CDR3 in DNA: TGCGCCAGCAGCCCCAAGCCACCCAGGGGAAATTCACCCCTCCACTTT.

At least ten counts were recorded for this clonotype. The genes are TRBV29-1 and TRBJ2-3; a weak D match, TRBD2 (5 bases). Germline values: CDR1 SQVTM, CDR2 ANQGSEA. Trimming pared 4 bases from V and 5 bases from J, leaving 7 bases between. The CDR3 has 11 residues. CDR3 nucleotide sequence: TGCAGCGTTGTCCGGGGAGATACGCAGTATTTT. This encodes CSVVRGDTQYF.

This chain uses TRBV20-1 with TRBJ1-4; 7 bases agree with TRBD1. The CDR3 spans 12 residues. Germline lookup yields CDR1 DFQATT and CDR2 SNEGSKA (reference sequence). With V trimmed by 8 bases and J by 3 bases, 3 bases remained unmatched. The CDR3 DNA reads as TGCAGTCCTACAGGGGCTAATGAAAAACTGTTTTTT. This codes for CSPTGANEKLFF.

Concerning this clonotype itself: A much bigger clone sits one base away, suggesting this may be a read error. The chain uses TRBV7-2 and TRBJ1-4; TRBD1 aligns across 12 bases. CDR1 and CDR2 from the germline V gene are SGHTA and FQGNSA. The trim removed 7 bases at V and 2 bases at J, leaving 17 bases unmatched. The CDR3 runs to 20 residues. The CDR3 coding sequence is TGTGCCAGCACCAATAAGCGGGACAGGGGGCCATCCGGTACTAATGAAAAACTGTTTTTT. Translated, it gives CASTNKRDRGPSGTNEKLFF.

This clonotype has ten or more counts. The rearrangement uses TRBV28 and TRBJ2-3, with 7 nucleotides matching TRBD1. J was trimmed by 4 bases and V by 3 bases; bases with no gene match: 7. Looked up from germline, CDR1 is MDHEN and CDR2 is SYDVKM. This CDR3 spans 15 amino acids. The CDR3: CASSLTGRGADTQYF. CDR3 sequence (DNA): TGTGCCAGCAGTTTGACAGGGAGAGGAGCAGATACGCAGTATTTT.

The chain links TRBV4-2 to TRBJ2-2; a possible D gene is TRBD2 (6 bases). The CDR3 contains 15 residues. Germline V gives CDR1 LGHNA, CDR2 YNFKEQ. Trimming removed 0 bases from V and 5 bases from J, with 10 bases in between. The CDR3 sequence is CASSQDPGDTGELFF. In DNA form, the CDR3 reads TGTGCCAGCAGCCAAGATCCGGGAGATACCGGGGAGCTGTTTTTT.

The chain employs TRBV6-2 or TRBV6-3 and TRBJ2-2, with D unresolved. Germline CDR1 is MNHEY and CDR2 is SVGEGT. The CDR3 is made up of 12 amino acids. The V end lost 7 bases, the J end lost 11 bases, and 14 bases lay between the germline ends. The CDR3 nucleotides read TGTGCCAGCACCGACCCCACCCGCGAGCTGTTTTTT. This sequence encodes CASTDPTRELFF.

The chain joins TRBV20-1 to TRBJ2-3, with TRBD2 identical over 10 bases. Germline V lookup: CDR1 DFQATT, CDR2 SNEGSKA (reference sequence). Germline trimming cut 5 bases from V and 2 bases from J; bases unmatched to any gene: 4. The CDR3 sequence is 14 residues long. This chain's CDR3 is CSAEGLANTDTQYF. For the CDR3, the DNA is TGCAGTGCTGAGGGACTAGCGAACACAGATACGCAGTATTTT.

V and J are TRBV20-1 and TRBJ2-7, with D possibly matching TRBD2 (7 bases). With 5 bases removed from V and 7 bases from J, the gap between germline ends came to 21 bases. The CDR3 spans 14 residues. The germline V gene encodes CDR1 DFQATT and CDR2 SNEGSKA (reference sequence). The CDR3 reads CSAQDSGGAGEQYF. For the CDR3, the DNA is TGCAGTGCTCAGGATTCGGGGGGCGCGGGGGAGCAGTACTTC.

This clonotype was observed a handful of times. The genes are TRBV4-1 and TRBJ2-1; 10 bases are shared with TRBD2. The junction had 7 bases not matched to a gene; V was cut back by 0 bases and J by 8 bases. Germline CDR1 is MGHRA and CDR2 is YSYEKL. The CDR3 is 16 residues long. CDR3 region: CASSQDQREGGYEQFF. In nucleotides, the CDR3 is TGCGCCAGCAGCCAAGATCAGCGGGAGGGCGGCTATGAGCAGTTCTTC.

This sequence joins TRBV20-1 and TRBJ2-2; D is perhaps TRBD1 (6 bases). The CDR3 is 14 residues long. V was pared by 2 bases and J by 5 bases, with 12 bases between. Germline V lookup: CDR1 DFQATT, CDR2 SNEGSKA (reference sequence). CDR3 loop: CSARQGSKTGELFF. For the CDR3, the DNA is TGCAGTGCTAGACAGGGGAGCAAAACCGGGGAGCTGTTTTTT.

Many counts were recorded for this clonotype. The limits of the CDR3 on the DNA are not certain, so only TCRdb's listed CDR3 is given. The chain carries TRBV28 and TRBJ1-5. 16 amino acids form the CDR3, both terminal residues included. Germline CDR1 reads MDHEN; CDR2 reads SYDVKM. The CDR3 loop is CASSSSSRTRDQPQHF.

A remark on this clonotype: The junction differs from germline at one of its ends, possibly a read error. The CDR3 DNA reads TGCAGTGCCCGCCGACCCGCTAGCGGGACAACAGATACGCGGTATTTT. Translating it yields CSARRPASGTTDTRYF. The chain has TRBV20-1 and TRBJ2-3, with TRBD2 matching over 9 bases. Germline V gene lookup returns CDR1 DFQATT and CDR2 SNEGSKA (reference sequence). This CDR3 comprises 16 residues.

There are many counts of this clonotype. The chain has TRBV11-2 and TRBJ2-7; possible D gene TRBD2, 6 bases. Per germline, CDR1 SGHAT and CDR2 FQNNGV. Trimming pared 1 base from V and 3 bases from J, leaving 16 bases between. The CDR3 totals 16 residues. The CDR3 is CASSLAGGGTRYEQYF. The DNA of the CDR3 is TGTGCCAGCAGCTTAGCGGGCGGCGGGACCCGCTACGAGCAGTACTTC.

This clonotype has at least ten counts. The rearrangement joins TRBV28 to TRBJ2-3, with D uncertain. Trimming left V 4 bases short and J 3 bases short, with 14 bases between. The CDR3 length is 15 residues. CDR1 is MDHEN and CDR2 is SYDVKM in the germline V gene. For the CDR3, the DNA is TGTGCCAGCAGTTCGGTCGGCGTCGGTACAGATACGCAGTATTTT. Its translation is CASSSVGVGTDTQYF.

This clonotype came up many times. For the CDR3, the DNA is TGTGCCAGCAGCTCAGGGGGCGAAGAGCAGTACTTC. This translates into CASSSGGEEQYF. The chain has TRBV7-3 and TRBJ2-7; 8 nucleotides line up with TRBD1. Unmatched junction bases numbered 3, after V lost 4 bases and J lost 7 bases. Germline V lookup: CDR1 SGHTA, CDR2 FQGTGA. CDR3 length: 12 amino acids.

The chain is built from TRBV9 and TRBJ1-2; a possible D gene is TRBD1 (5 bases). CDR3 length: 14 residues. Trimming stripped 3 bases from V and 3 bases from J, with 12 bases between. Germline CDR1 SGDLS, CDR2 YYNGEE. CDR3 amino acids: CASSAEDTYYGYTF. The CDR3 bases are TGTGCCAGCAGCGCCGAGGACACCTACTATGGCTACACCTTC.

The chain carries TRBV6-1 and TRBJ2-1, with 9 bases lining up with TRBD2. The CDR3 length is 15 residues. Trimming at V came to 5 bases and at J to 5 bases, leaving 7 bases not matched to a gene. Germline V CDR1 and CDR2: MNHNS, SASEGT. The CDR3 DNA sequence: TGTGCCAGCAGTACCACCGGGACTAGCAACAATGAGCAGTTCTTC. Protein product: CASSTTGTSNNEQFF.

The rearrangement links TRBV20-1 to TRBJ2-6; D call uncertain. Germline V lookup: CDR1 DFQATT, CDR2 SNEGSKA (reference sequence). Trimming removed 1 base at V and 0 bases at J, with 13 bases between. CDR3 length equals 17 residues. This CDR3 is CSARGAATGSGANVLTF. The CDR3 region has the DNA TGCAGTGCTAGAGGCGCAGCAACGGGCTCTGGGGCCAACGTCCTGACTTTC.

This clonotype was seen repeatedly, ten times or more. This chain links TRBV12-3 or TRBV12-4 with TRBJ2-1; possible D gene TRBD1, 5 bases. Trimming pared 2 bases from V and 10 bases from J, leaving 15 bases between. This CDR3 is 14 amino acids long. CDR3: CASSLSLRVGEQFF. CDR3 DNA sequence: TGTGCCAGCAGTTTATCCCTCAGGGTTGGGGAGCAGTTCTTC.

This clonotype was seen a handful of times. The rearrangement uses TRBV6-1 and TRBJ2-7; D uncertain. Trimming pared 5 bases from V and 3 bases from J, leaving 11 bases between. Germline V gives CDR1 MNHNS, CDR2 SASEGT. The CDR3 covers 13 residues. CDR3 sequence: CASSPGLNYEQYF. CDR3 nucleotide sequence: TGTGCCAGCAGTCCCGGTTTAAACTACGAGCAGTACTTC.

This clonotype appeared many times. The chain couples TRBV27 to TRBJ2-1; D ambiguous. Germline loops: CDR1 MNHEY, CDR2 SMNVEV (reference sequence). Trimming shortened V by 6 bases and J by 8 bases, and 14 bases separated the two germline ends. The CDR3 has 13 residues. The DNA of the CDR3 is TGTGCCAGCAGCCTCCCGCCGGGTCATGAGCAGTTCTTC. It translates to CASSLPPGHEQFF.

The J gene is TRBJ1-5, the V gene TRBV7-3; possible D gene TRBD1, 5 bases. Trimming shortened V by 0 bases and J by 1 base, and 7 bases separated the two germline ends. This CDR3 has 15 residues. Germline-derived CDR1 and CDR2 are SGHTA and FQGTGA. CDR3 protein: CASSLTDTSNQPQHF. CDR3 DNA: TGTGCCAGCAGCTTAACGGACACGAGCAATCAGCCCCAGCATTTT.

This clonotype was detected many times. In DNA form, the CDR3 reads TGCAGCGTTGAAGATCCGGGCAGGGGCGATACGCAGTATTTT. Translation gives CSVEDPGRGDTQYF. The chain combines TRBV29-1 with TRBJ2-3, with D perhaps TRBD1 (6 bases). Trimming stripped 0 bases from V and 6 bases from J, with 13 bases between. Germline V lookup: CDR1 SQVTM, CDR2 ANQGSEA. The CDR3 loop spans 14 amino acids.